This is a list of T cell receptor beta chains from one sample in a study of technical replicates of blood from a handful of donors. Libraries were prepared by immunoSEQ multiplex PCR; TCRdb keeps only in-frame clonotypes and omits some of them. The table records tens of thousands of clones, roughly 94% of them present only once. Source material: T cells isolated from PBMCs. Receptor source: a human donor in good health. CDR3s include the opening cysteine and the closing phenylalanine or tryptophan. A D gene is named only where the DNA matches it firmly. The size entry is marked missing in some rows and otherwise reads once, few, many or a size class.

TRBV7-9	TRBD2	once	TRBJ2-7	TGTGCCAGCAGCACAAGCGGGAGCCTTTACGAGCAGTACTTC	CASSTSGSLYEQYF
TRBV28	-	once	TRBJ2-7	TGTGCCAGCAACAGGGAGGGCTACGAGCAGTACTTC	CASNREGYEQYF
TRBV10-1	-	-	TRBJ2-1	TGCGCCAGCAGTTACTCTGACAATGAGCAGTTCTTC	CASSYSDNEQFF
TRBV14	TRBD1	once	TRBJ2-7	TGTGCCAGCAGCCCCCCGGGACAGGCCTTCTACGAGCAGTACTTC	CASSPPGQAFYEQYF
TRBV10-3	TRBD1	-	TRBJ1-1	TGTGCCATCGCAGGGGGGAACACTGAAGCTTTCTTT	CAIAGGNTEAFF
TRBV9	TRBD2	-	TRBJ2-3	TGTGCCAGCAGCGTGGGCAAAATTTTAGCGGGGACGGCGGATACGCAGTATTTT	CASSVGKILAGTADTQYF
TRBV12-5	TRBD1	-	TRBJ2-2	TGTGCTAGTGGTTTGAACAGGGGAACTACCGGGGAGCTGTTTTTT	CASGLNRGTTGELFF
TRBV28	-	-	TRBJ1-1	TGTGCCAGCAGTTTAAGTGCCGGGGTCGGGGGAACTGAAGCTTTCTTT	CASSLSAGVGGTEAFF
TRBV5-4	TRBD2	-	TRBJ2-1	TGTGCCAGCAGATACACTAGCGGGGGGGGTTTGGGCGATGAGCAGTTCTTC	CASRYTSGGGLGDEQFF
TRBV11-3	TRBD2	-	TRBJ2-3	TGTGCCAGCAGCTTAAGGGAGGGATTGGATACGCAGTATTTT	CASSLREGLDTQYF
TRBV9	-	-	TRBJ2-7	TGTGCCAGCAGCCCCGGAGGGGTCGTCTACGAGCAGTACTTC	CASSPGGVVYEQYF
TRBV28	-	-	TRBJ2-2	TGTGCCAGCAGTCCCCGCCGGGACATGTCCGACCCTTACACCGGGGAGCTGTTTTTT	CASSPRRDMSDPYTGELFF
TRBV6-5	-	-	TRBJ1-1	TGTGCCAGCATGTCAAGGGGGTTTGCGAACACTGAAGCTTTCTTT	CASMSRGFANTEAFF
TRBV10-2	TRBD2	-	TRBJ2-7	TGCGCCAGCAGGGATGGACTAGCGGGACACTACGAGCAGTACTTC	CASRDGLAGHYEQYF
TRBV5-6	-	-	TRBJ2-1	TGTGCCAGCAGCCAGGGTAAGAGGAACTACAATGAGCAGTTCTTC	CASSQGKRNYNEQFF
TRBV7-9	TRBD1	-	TRBJ1-4	TGTGCCAGCAGCTTAGGATGGGACAGGGAACATGAAAAACTGTTTTTT	CASSLGWDREHEKLFF
TRBV28	-	once	TRBJ2-7	TGTGCCAGCAGTCCACGGGACATTGCCTACGAGCAGTACTTC	CASSPRDIAYEQYF
TRBV20-1	-	-	TRBJ2-1	TGCAGTGCTAGACGGGGGGAGCAGTTCTTC	CSARRGEQFF
TRBV6-5	-	once	TRBJ2-1	TGTGCCACCGGTGGAGGTGAGCAGTTCTTC	CATGGGEQFF
TRBV7-2	-	-	TRBJ2-2	TGTGCCAGCAGCTTAGGGCCGGGAATAAATACCGGGGAGCTGTTTTTT	CASSLGPGINTGELFF
TRBV29-1	-	-	TRBJ2-7	TGCAGCGTTCTAAGGACAGAGAGCTACGAGCAGTACTTC	CSVLRTESYEQYF
TRBV28	-	-	TRBJ2-1	TGTGCCGGGGCCGCCCGGCGGAGCTCCTACAATGAGCAGTTCTTC	CAGAARRSSYNEQFF
TRBV18	TRBD1	-	TRBJ2-2	TGTGCCAGCTCTCCCATCGGGACAGGGGTGACCGGGGAGCTGTTTTTT	CASSPIGTGVTGELFF
TRBV6-5	TRBD2	-	TRBJ2-1	TGTGCCAGCAGTTACTCGGTCGGGGGGGATCTTGAGCAGTTCTTC	CASSYSVGGDLEQFF
TRBV29-1	-	-	TRBJ2-1	TGCAGCGTCCTACAGGGTCTGGTTAATGAGCAGTTCTTC	CSVLQGLVNEQFF
TRBV20-1	-	-	TRBJ1-5	TGCAGTGCGAGAGGGTTCGCCACTGAGCATTTT	CSARGFATEHF
TRBV5-4	-	-	TRBJ1-1	TGTGCCAGCAGCTTGGATGTAGTGCGGCTGAACACTGAAGCTTTCTTT	CASSLDVVRLNTEAFF
TRBV7-9	-	-	TRBJ1-1	TGTGCCAGCAGCTTATTCACTGCTCACACTGAAGCTTTCTTT	CASSLFTAHTEAFF
TRBV9	-	-	TRBJ1-1	TGTGCCAGCAGCGTAGGAGCGATAAACACTGAAGCTTTCTTT	CASSVGAINTEAFF
TRBV11-2	-	-	TRBJ2-1	TGTGCCAGCAGCTTAGGGGGCACATCCTACAATGAGCAGTTCTTC	CASSLGGTSYNEQFF
TRBV7-8	TRBD1	-	TRBJ2-2	TGTGCCAGCAGCTTCCTCCAGGGGGACACCGGGGAGCTGTTTTTT	CASSFLQGDTGELFF
TRBV7-9	TRBD1	once	TRBJ2-3	TGTGCCAGCAGTCATAACAGGGGAGATACGCAGTATTTT	CASSHNRGDTQYF
TRBV19	TRBD1	-	TRBJ2-7	TGTGCCAGTTTGGACAGGGCAAAGTACGAGCAGTACTTC	CASLDRAKYEQYF
TRBV7-8	-	-	TRBJ2-3	TGTGCCAGCAGCTTAACAGGGACGGATACGCAGTATTTT	CASSLTGTDTQYF
TRBV10-2	TRBD2	-	TRBJ2-1	TGCGCCAGCACCACTAGCGGTTTAGGGAATGAGCAGTTCTTC	CASTTSGLGNEQFF
TRBV6-5	TRBD1	-	TRBJ2-7	TGTGCCAGCAGGCTTGGACAGGGTCTGGCCTACGAGCAGTACTTC	CASRLGQGLAYEQYF
TRBV6-6	TRBD2	-	TRBJ2-3	TGTGCCAGCAGCCCTCCGGGGGGGGGCACAGATACGCAGTATTTT	CASSPPGGGTDTQYF
TRBV7-8	TRBD1	-	TRBJ2-7	TGTGCCAGCAGCTCCCAGACAGGGGACCTACGAGAGCAGTACTTC	CASSSQTGDLREQYF
TRBV5-1	TRBD1	-	TRBJ1-4	TGCGCCAGCAGCCGGGACAGGGAAAATGAAAAACTGTTTTTT	CASSRDRENEKLFF
TRBV10-2	-	-	TRBJ2-2	TGCGCCAGCCGTCCGTGGGCAACCGGGGAGCTGTTTTTT	CASRPWATGELFF
TRBV28	-	-	TRBJ1-4	TGTGCCAGCAGTCCGACGGGATATGAAAAACTGTTTTTT	CASSPTGYEKLFF
TRBV28	-	-	TRBJ2-7	TGTGCCAGCAGTCGCTACGAGCAGTACTTC	CASSRYEQYF
TRBV7-9	TRBD1	-	TRBJ1-4	TGTGCCAGCAGACCGGGATTGCAACAGGGGGTTGAAAAACTGTTTTTT	CASRPGLQQGVEKLFF
TRBV9	TRBD1	-	TRBJ1-1	TGTGCCAGCAGCGTAGGGGGGACAGGGCGAACTGAAGCTTTCTTT	CASSVGGTGRTEAFF
TRBV5-1	-	-	TRBJ2-1	TGCGCCAGCAGCTTGTTATCGGGTAACTCCTACAATGAGCAGTTCTTC	CASSLLSGNSYNEQFF
TRBV18	TRBD1	once	TRBJ1-1	TGTGCCAGCTCACCGGACAGGGGATTGAACACTGAAGCTTTCTTT	CASSPDRGLNTEAFF
TRBV14	-	-	TRBJ1-1	TGTGCCAGCACCTCGGGGAACTTGAACACTGAAGCTTTCTTT	CASTSGNLNTEAFF
TRBV6-5	TRBD2	-	TRBJ2-7	TGTGCCAGCAGTTACTCGATGGCGACTAGCGCCTACGAGCAGTACTTC	CASSYSMATSAYEQYF
TRBV6-5	-	-	TRBJ1-1	TGTGCCAGCAGTCACCAGGGAGGGCGTACTGAAGCTTTCTTT	CASSHQGGRTEAFF
TRBV11-3	TRBD1	-	TRBJ2-3	TGTGCCAGCAGCTTAGGCTCCGGGACAGGGGAGGCAGATACGCAGTATTTT	CASSLGSGTGEADTQYF
TRBV7-2	TRBD2	-	TRBJ2-1	TGTGCCAGCAGCCCGATAGCGGGAGGGACAAGTTCCTACAATGAGCAGTTCTTC	CASSPIAGGTSSYNEQFF
TRBV18	-	-	TRBJ1-4	TGTGCCAGCTCACTAGGGACTACTACAACTAATGAAAAACTGTTTTTT	CASSLGTTTTNEKLFF
TRBV28	TRBD2	once	TRBJ2-1	TGTGCCAGCAGTTTAGGCGGGAGGGGCAATGAGCAGTTCTTC	CASSLGGRGNEQFF
TRBV5-6	-	-	TRBJ1-2	TGTGCCAGCAGCTACGCATTACAAGAACCCGGCTACACCTTC	CASSYALQEPGYTF
TRBV5-5	-	once	TRBJ1-2	TGTGCCAGCAGTTATGGGGGCAGCTATGGCTACACCTTC	CASSYGGSYGYTF
TRBV29-1	TRBD2	-	TRBJ2-1	TGCAGCGTTGAAACTAGCGGGGATGAGCAGTTCTTC	CSVETSGDEQFF
TRBV28	TRBD1	-	TRBJ1-2	TGTGCCAGCAGTATCCGGGACAGGGCGGTCTATGGCTACACCTTC	CASSIRDRAVYGYTF
TRBV28	TRBD1	-	TRBJ2-7	TGTGCCAGCAGTTTAGGAGGGACAGGGGAATACGAGCAGTACTTC	CASSLGGTGEYEQYF
TRBV7-9	TRBD2	-	TRBJ2-3	TGTGCCAGCAGACACCAGCGGGGGGGTACAGATACGCAGTATTTT	CASRHQRGGTDTQYF
TRBV5-4	TRBD1	-	TRBJ1-4	TGTGCCAGCGCAGGGGGTCGAACAACTAATGAAAAACTGTTTTTT	CASAGGRTTNEKLFF